This T cell receptor beta chain came from a study of T cells in pancreatic ductal adenocarcinoma. The germline V and J ends were trimmed by 7 bases and 2 bases, with 18 bases remaining between them. The CDR3 loop spans 17 amino acids. In germline, CDR1 is LNHDA, CDR2 SQIVND (reference sequence). Study-level points and caveats: Results skew toward the minority of patients with early-stage disease. Tumor and blood clonality did not differ significantly, about 0.1 versus 0.065. Blood had more productive templates and about 7.9-fold more unique clonotypes than tumor.

With regard to this clone: The antigen is unknown.

Sequencing was performed with immunoSEQ multiplex PCR; in TCRdb, only in-frame clones are kept and a portion is missing. The sample yields roughly 100,000 clones, roughly 96% seen once. Surgery without prior neoadjuvant therapy was the treatment of the selected pancreatic ductal adenocarcinoma patients. Sequencing input: PBMCs. The J gene is TRBJ2-6, the V gene TRBV19; weak D call: TRBD2 (6 bases). The sequence was obtained from a human donor with pancreatic ductal adenocarcinoma. The CDR3 region has the DNA TGTGCCAGTACCAGGGAGGCGGGGATTGCTGGGGCCAACGTCCTGACTTTC. This translates into CASTREAGIAGANVLTF.